Listed below are T cell receptor beta chains from one sample, sequenced in a study of Tregs in tolerant kidney transplant recipients. Profiled with immunoSEQ multiplex PCR; TCRdb holds only in-frame clones, not every one. The table lists nearly 95,000 clones, approximately 93% of them singletons, with 0.35% to 0.55% in the top ten. Sequenced material: CD4+ T cells from blood, taken before the transplant. These receptors all come from a human donor who received a combined kidney and bone marrow transplant. CDR3s include the opening cysteine and the closing phenylalanine or tryptophan. Each record gives: clone size, J gene, D gene, V gene, CDR3 protein, CDR3 DNA. D genes are given only for firm matches. Clone size is shown for a subset of rows, as once, few, many or a class of expanded clone.

NA TRBJ2-5 TRBD1 TRBV7-3 CASQQGVGETQYF TGTGCCAGCCAACAGGGGGTTGGCGAGACCCAGTACTTC
NA TRBJ2-2 NA TRBV5-4 CASSLVRGLFTGELFF TGTGCCAGCAGCTTGGTACGGGGACTGTTCACCGGGGAGCTGTTTTTT
NA TRBJ2-2 NA TRBV6-1 CAVLPPTRELFF TGTGCCGTTCTACCCCCGACACGGGAGCTGTTTTTT
NA TRBJ1-5 TRBD1 TRBV19 CASTPPGQANQPQHF TGTGCCAGTACCCCACCGGGACAGGCTAATCAGCCCCAGCATTTT
NA TRBJ2-3 NA TRBV5-1 CASSNSWDSSTDTQYF TGCGCCAGCAGCAACAGTTGGGACTCTAGCACAGATACGCAGTATTTT
once TRBJ2-1 TRBD2 TRBV9 CASSLPGTTEFEQFF TGTGCCAGCAGCCTACCCGGGACTACCGAGTTTGAGCAGTTCTTC
NA TRBJ2-5 NA TRBV28 CASSLWDTQETQYF TGTGCCAGCAGTTTATGGGACACGCAAGAGACCCAGTACTTC
NA TRBJ1-2 NA TRBV2 CASQREVNYGYTF TGTGCCAGCCAGAGGGAGGTTAACTATGGCTACACCTTC
NA TRBJ2-3 TRBD1 TRBV11-2 CASSWTGFSPTDTQYF TGTGCCAGCAGCTGGACAGGGTTTTCCCCCACAGATACGCAGTATTTT
once TRBJ2-5 NA TRBV5-5 CASSLVQSETQYF TGTGCCAGCAGCTTGGTACAATCAGAGACCCAGTACTTC
once TRBJ1-5 TRBD1 TRBV28 CASSLAEWTGLNQPQHF TGTGCCAGCAGTTTAGCCGAATGGACAGGACTAAATCAGCCCCAGCATTTT
NA TRBJ1-1 NA TRBV5-1 CASSTGGNTEAFF TGCGCCAGCAGCACGGGGGGAAACACTGAAGCTTTCTTT
NA TRBJ1-2 NA TRBV28 CASSLGQISYGYTF TGTGCCAGCAGTTTGGGGCAAATCTCCTATGGCTACACCTTC
NA TRBJ2-1 NA TRBV6-5 CASSYQGGAGNEQFF TGTGCCAGCAGTTACCAAGGGGGGGCGGGCAATGAGCAGTTCTTC
NA TRBJ1-2 NA TRBV4-3 CASSQDPRGFDYGYTF TGCGCCAGCAGCCAAGATCCCCGGGGATTTGACTATGGCTACACCTTC
NA TRBJ2-3 NA TRBV7-3 CASSSLTATDTQYF TGTGCCAGCAGCTCCTTGACTGCCACAGATACGCAGTATTTT
NA TRBJ2-4 NA TRBV7-2 CASSFVRGNIQYF TGTGCCAGCAGCTTCGTACGGGGAAACATTCAGTACTTC
NA TRBJ2-3 NA TRBV27 CASSYRGRLSGRTDTQYF TGTGCCAGCAGTTACAGGGGGCGCCTGAGCGGGAGAACAGATACGCAGTATTTT
NA TRBJ1-1 NA TRBV11-2 CASSLRSRLNTEAFF TGTGCCAGCAGCTTAAGGAGCAGACTGAACACTGAAGCTTTCTTT
NA TRBJ1-5 NA TRBV27 CASSPRTAFLSYSNQPQHF TGTGCCAGCAGTCCACGGACAGCCTTTTTATCCTATAGCAATCAGCCCCAGCATTTT
NA TRBJ2-7 TRBD1 TRBV13 CASSPNRGPYEQYF TGTGCCAGCAGCCCGAACAGGGGGCCCTACGAGCAGTACTTC
NA TRBJ2-3 TRBD2 TRBV29-1 CSVESPGLAESTDTQYF TGCAGCGTTGAGTCGCCGGGACTAGCGGAGAGCACAGATACGCAGTATTTT
once TRBJ2-7 NA TRBV5-1 CASSPQRGSYEQYF TGCGCCAGCAGCCCGCAGCGAGGTTCCTACGAGCAGTACTTC
NA TRBJ1-5 TRBD1 TRBV19 CASSYRGVQPQHF TGTGCCAGTAGTTACAGGGGGGTTCAGCCCCAGCATTTT
NA TRBJ1-2 NA TRBV18 CASSPLGGGRISGYTF TGTGCCAGCTCACCTCTTGGAGGAGGAAGAATTTCTGGCTACACCTTC
NA TRBJ1-2 NA TRBV15 CATNMGQGARGYTF TGTGCCACGAATATGGGGCAGGGCGCACGTGGCTACACCTTC
once TRBJ2-6 NA TRBV7-2 CASSLRDSGANVLTF TGTGCCAGCAGCTTAAGAGACTCTGGGGCCAACGTCCTGACTTTC
NA TRBJ2-1 TRBD2 TRBV9 CASSVDLFAGGGEQFF TGTGCCAGCAGCGTAGATCTCTTTGCGGGAGGGGGTGAGCAGTTCTTC
once TRBJ1-1 TRBD1 TRBV7-8 CASNWDRNTEAFF TGTGCCAGCAATTGGGACAGAAACACTGAAGCTTTCTTT
NA TRBJ2-2 TRBD1 TRBV5-4 CASSRQGARYTGELFF TGTGCCAGCAGCCGACAGGGGGCCCGGTACACCGGGGAGCTGTTTTTT
NA TRBJ2-1 TRBD2 TRBV6-6 CASSLLAGGHNEQFF TGTGCCAGCAGTTTACTAGCGGGAGGTCACAATGAGCAGTTCTTC
NA TRBJ1-5 TRBD1 TRBV5-5 CASIHLIEDRQLFQPQHF TGTGCCAGCATCCATTTAATCGAGGACAGGCAACTATTTCAGCCCCAGCATTTT
NA TRBJ1-5 NA TRBV27 CASSLSGGGRNQPQHF TGTGCCAGCAGTTTATCGGGGGGGGGTCGCAATCAGCCCCAGCATTTT
NA TRBJ2-1 TRBD2 TRBV4-2 CASSQEFRTSGEQFF TGTGCCAGCAGCCAAGAATTCAGGACTAGCGGGGAGCAGTTCTTC
NA TRBJ2-5 NA TRBV9 CASSVGHGAQETQYF TGTGCCAGCAGCGTAGGTCACGGTGCTCAAGAGACCCAGTACTTC
NA TRBJ1-1 TRBD1 TRBV6-5 CASSRQGTEAFF TGTGCCAGCAGTAGACAGGGGACTGAAGCTTTCTTT
NA TRBJ2-4 TRBD1 TRBV5-1 CASSVGQGNTKNIQYF TGCGCCAGCAGCGTGGGACAGGGGAATACCAAAAACATTCAGTACTTC
NA TRBJ1-6 TRBD1 TRBV5-1 CASRAAGTGSSPLHF TGCGCCAGCAGGGCCGCCGGGACAGGATCTTCCCCCCTCCACTTT
NA TRBJ2-1 TRBD2 TRBV15 CATSRDYPGRGSYNEQFF TGTGCCACCAGCAGAGACTACCCGGGGAGGGGCTCCTACAATGAGCAGTTCTTC
NA TRBJ2-1 TRBD2 TRBV19 CASSRGEWYNEQFF TGTGCCAGTAGTCGGGGGGAGTGGTACAATGAGCAGTTCTTC
few TRBJ2-1 TRBD2 TRBV5-4 CASSVIAGGRDEQFF TGTGCCAGCAGCGTAATAGCGGGAGGGCGCGATGAGCAGTTCTTC
few TRBJ1-2 NA TRBV27 CASSLVQGGYTF TGTGCCAGCAGTTTAGTGCAGGGGGGCTACACCTTC
NA TRBJ1-2 TRBD1 TRBV7-2 CASSLTATGARTFYGYTF TGTGCCAGCAGCTTAACGGCTACAGGGGCCCGGACCTTCTATGGCTACACCTTC
NA TRBJ1-5 TRBD1 TRBV5-5 CASSPGTGWRSNQPQHF TGTGCCAGCAGCCCCGGGACAGGGTGGAGGAGCAATCAGCCCCAGCATTTT
once TRBJ2-5 NA TRBV7-9 CASSSQQGRIQETQYF TGTGCCAGCAGCTCGCAACAGGGACGGATCCAAGAGACCCAGTACTTC
NA TRBJ1-2 TRBD1 TRBV5-4 CASSAPGTGYGYTF TGTGCCAGCAGCGCCCCCGGGACAGGCTATGGCTACACCTTC
NA TRBJ2-1 TRBD1 TRBV5-1 CASSLGQGTVGEQFF TGCGCCAGCAGCCTAGGACAGGGTACAGTGGGTGAGCAGTTCTTC
NA TRBJ2-5 NA TRBV7-9 CASSFVATILGETQYF TGTGCCAGCAGCTTCGTAGCGACCATCCTGGGGGAGACCCAGTACTTC
NA TRBJ1-2 NA TRBV4-2 CASSQLFQGNYGYTF TGTGCCAGCAGCCAACTATTTCAGGGTAACTATGGCTACACCTTC
NA TRBJ1-2 NA TRBV7-6 CASSPTRWQNYGYTF TGTGCCAGCAGCCCGACAAGATGGCAGAACTATGGCTACACCTTC